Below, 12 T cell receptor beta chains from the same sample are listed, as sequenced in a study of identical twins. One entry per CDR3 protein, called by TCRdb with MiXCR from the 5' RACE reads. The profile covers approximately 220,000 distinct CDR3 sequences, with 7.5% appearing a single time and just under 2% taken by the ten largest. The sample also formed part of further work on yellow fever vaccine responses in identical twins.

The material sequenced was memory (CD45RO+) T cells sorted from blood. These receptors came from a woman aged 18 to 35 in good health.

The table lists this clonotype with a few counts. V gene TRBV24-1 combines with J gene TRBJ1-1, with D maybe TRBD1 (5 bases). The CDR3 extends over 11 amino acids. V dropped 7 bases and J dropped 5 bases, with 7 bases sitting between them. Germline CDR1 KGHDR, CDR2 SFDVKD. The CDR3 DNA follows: TGTGCCACCAGGGGGGATACTGAAGCTTTCTTT. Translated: CATRGDTEAFF.

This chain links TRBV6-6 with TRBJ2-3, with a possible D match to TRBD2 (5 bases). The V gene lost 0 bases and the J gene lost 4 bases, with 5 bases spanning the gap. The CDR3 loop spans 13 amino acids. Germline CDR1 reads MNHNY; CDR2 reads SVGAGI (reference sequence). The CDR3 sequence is CASSYSEADTQYF. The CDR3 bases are TGTGCCAGCAGTTACTCGGAGGCAGATACGCAGTATTTT.

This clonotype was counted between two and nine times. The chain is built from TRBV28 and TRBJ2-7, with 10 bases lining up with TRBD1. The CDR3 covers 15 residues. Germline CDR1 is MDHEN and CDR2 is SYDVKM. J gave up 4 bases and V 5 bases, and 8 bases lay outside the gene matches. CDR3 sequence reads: CASSGRQGAWYEQYF. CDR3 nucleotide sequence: TGTGCCAGCAGTGGAAGACAGGGGGCCTGGTACGAGCAGTACTTC. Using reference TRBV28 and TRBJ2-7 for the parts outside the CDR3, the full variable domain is DVKVTQSSRYLVKRTGEKVFLECVQDMDHENMFWYRQDPGLGLRLIYFSYDVKMKEKGDIPEGYSVSREKKERFSLILESASTNQTSMYLCASSGRQGAWYEQYFGPGTRLTVT.

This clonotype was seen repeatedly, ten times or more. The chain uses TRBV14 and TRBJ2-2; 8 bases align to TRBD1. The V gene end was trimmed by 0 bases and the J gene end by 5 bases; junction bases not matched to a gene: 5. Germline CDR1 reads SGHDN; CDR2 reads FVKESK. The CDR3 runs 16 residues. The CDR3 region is CASSQEVRQGTGELFF. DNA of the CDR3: TGTGCCAGCAGCCAAGAGGTGCGACAGGGGACCGGGGAGCTGTTTTTT.

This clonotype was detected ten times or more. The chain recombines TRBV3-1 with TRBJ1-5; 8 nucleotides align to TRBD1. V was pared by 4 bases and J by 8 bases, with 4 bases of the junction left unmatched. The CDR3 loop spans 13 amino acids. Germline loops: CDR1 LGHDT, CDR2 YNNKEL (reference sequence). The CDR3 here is CASSRTGREPQHF. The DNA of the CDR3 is TGTGCCAGCAGCCGGACAGGGAGGGAGCCCCAGCATTTT.

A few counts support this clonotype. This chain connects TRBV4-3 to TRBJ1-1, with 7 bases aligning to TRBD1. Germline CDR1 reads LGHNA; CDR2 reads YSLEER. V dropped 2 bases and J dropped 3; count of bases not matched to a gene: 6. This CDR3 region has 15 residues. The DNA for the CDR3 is TGCGCCAGCAGCCAAACAGGGGTAGGTGACACTGAAGCTTTCTTT. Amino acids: CASSQTGVGDTEAFF.

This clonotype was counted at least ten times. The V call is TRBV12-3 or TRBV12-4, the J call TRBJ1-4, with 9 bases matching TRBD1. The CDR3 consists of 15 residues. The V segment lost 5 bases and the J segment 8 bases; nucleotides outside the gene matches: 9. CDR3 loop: CASSADRGSWEKLFF. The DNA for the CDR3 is TGTGCCAGCAGTGCGGACAGGGGCAGTTGGGAAAAACTGTTTTTT.

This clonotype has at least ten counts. DNA for the CDR3: TGTGCCATCAGTGCGGGGACAGCATATAATTCACCCCTCCACTTT. It specifies CAISAGTAYNSPLHF. The genes are TRBV10-3 and TRBJ1-6; 7 nucleotides agree with TRBD1. This CDR3 region has 15 residues. J lost 4 bases, V lost 4 bases, and 4 bases had no gene match. CDR1 is ENHRY, CDR2 SYGVKD, per germline.

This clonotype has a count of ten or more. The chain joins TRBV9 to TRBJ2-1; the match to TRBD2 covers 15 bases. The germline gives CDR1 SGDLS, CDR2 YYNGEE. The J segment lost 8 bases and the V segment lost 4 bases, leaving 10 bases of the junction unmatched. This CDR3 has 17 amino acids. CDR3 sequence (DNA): TGTGCCAGCAGCCCCGGGACTAGCGGGGGGTTATCTCATGAGCAGTTCTTC. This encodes CASSPGTSGGLSHEQFF.

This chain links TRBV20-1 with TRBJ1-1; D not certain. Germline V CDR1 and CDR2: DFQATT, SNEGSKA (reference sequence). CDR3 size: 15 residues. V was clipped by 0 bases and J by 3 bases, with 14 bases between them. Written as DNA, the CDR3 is TGCAGTGCTAGAGATCACGAGGTCGGGGACACTGAAGCTTTCTTT. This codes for CSARDHEVGDTEAFF.

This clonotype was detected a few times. The CDR3 protein is CASRQPRASAKNIQYF. CDR3 bases: TGTGCCAGCAGACAACCTCGGGCCTCCGCCAAAAACATTCAGTACTTC. The gene calls are TRBV28 and TRBJ2-4; D call uncertain. The CDR3 extends over 16 amino acids. CDR1 and CDR2 from the germline V gene are MDHEN and SYDVKM. Trimming left V 6 bases short and J 1 base short, with 16 bases between.

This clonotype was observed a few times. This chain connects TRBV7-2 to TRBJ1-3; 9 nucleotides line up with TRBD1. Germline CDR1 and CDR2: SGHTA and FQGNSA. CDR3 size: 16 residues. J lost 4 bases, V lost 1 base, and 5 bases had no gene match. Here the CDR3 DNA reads TGTGCCAGCAGCTTAGAAGGGACAGGGTCCGGAAACACCATATATTTT. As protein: CASSLEGTGSGNTIYF.